Given below is one TCR beta chain in context. Its antigen is currently unknown. Each case's diagnosis was confirmed by two pathologists on H&E. The sample belongs to a study of immune evolution from preneoplasia to lung adenocarcinoma. Study-level points and caveats: From normal lung to invasive adenocarcinoma, top clone frequencies appeared to decrease. Clonality was highest in normal lung, lower in later-stage lesions apparently.

Germline lookup yields CDR1 SGHRS and CDR2 YFSETQ. The CDR3 is 16 amino acids. V lost 1 base and J 4 bases, leaving 15 bases between the germline ends. TCRdb keeps only in-frame clones here, not all; method: immunoSEQ multiplex PCR. The sample has 6,000 to 6,500 clones, around 80% seen once. The sample taken for sequencing was FFPE adjacent normal lung tissue. The sequence derives from an older donor with lung adenocarcinoma. The rearrangement joins TRBV5-1 to TRBJ2-1, with D hard to call. CDR3 sequence: CASSLREPTTYNEQFF. CDR3 in DNA: TGCGCCAGCAGCTTGCGTGAACCCACTACTTACAATGAGCAGTTCTTC.